These 17 T cell receptor beta chains share one sample of origin, sequenced in a study of shared clonotypes between healthy human individuals. Sequenced by immunoSEQ multiplex PCR; TCRdb stores in-frame clones only, minus some. Of under 2,500,000 clones listed, under 97% are singletons. Specimen: naive CD4+ T cells sorted from blood. The subset here: CD45RA+ positively selected. These receptor sequences come from a man between 18 and 29 years old in good health.

V and J are TRBV7-9 and TRBJ1-1; D possibly corresponds to TRBD1 (5 bases). Trimming took 3 bases from V and 0 from J, leaving 11 bases between them. Germline CDR1 is SEHNR and CDR2 is FQNEAQ (reference sequence). The CDR3 is 15 amino acids. The DNA of the CDR3 is TGTGCCAGCAGCTTCGGGGCACCGATGAACACTGAAGCTTTCTTT. The encoded protein is CASSFGAPMNTEAFF.

The rearrangement uses TRBV2 and TRBJ1-6, with 7 bases that match TRBD1. The CDR3 length is 15 residues. Trimming cost V 6 bases and J 10 bases; bases outside gene matches: 12. Germline-derived CDR1 and CDR2 are SNHLY and FYNNEI. The CDR3 is CASRPKGGEGSPLHF. CDR3 in DNA: TGTGCCAGCAGGCCTAAAGGGGGCGAGGGATCACCCCTCCACTTT. Together with reference TRBV2 and TRBJ1-6, the CDR3 gives the full variable domain: EPEVTQTPSHQVTQMGQEVILRCVPISNHLYFYWYRQILGQKVEFLVSFYNNEISEKSEIFDDQFSVERPDGSNFTLKIRSTKLEDSAMYFCASRPKGGEGSPLHFGNGTRLTVT.

This sequence joins TRBV5-8 and TRBJ1-6; TRBD1 is a possible D gene (6 bases). Germline values: CDR1 SGHTS, CDR2 YDEGEE. CDR3 length: 16 amino acids. The V and J ends lost 7 bases and 5 bases respectively, with 19 bases between them. The CDR3 nucleotides are TGTGCCAGCCCGGGCAGGCCCGGGACAAATAATTCACCCCTCCACTTT. Translating it yields CASPGRPGTNNSPLHF.

Comments on this clone: This CDR3 is also generated by other DNA sequences in the sample. The gene calls are TRBV9 and TRBJ2-5, with 15 bases lining up with TRBD2. V trimming: 3 bases; J trimming: 2 bases; junction bases outside the gene matches: 2. The V gene's germline CDR1 is SGDLS and CDR2 YYNGEE. The CDR3 runs 16 residues. The chain's CDR3 is CASSAGLAGGQETQYF. CDR3 nucleotide sequence: TGTGCCAGCAGCGCCGGACTAGCGGGGGGGCAAGAGACCCAGTACTTC.

This rearrangement joins TRBV7-8 to TRBJ2-5, with D unclear. Trimming removed 0 bases from V and 3 bases from J, with 5 bases in between. The CDR3 spans 13 residues. Germline V gene lookup returns CDR1 SGHVS and CDR2 FQNEAQ. This chain's CDR3 is CASSLAQKETQYF. In nucleotides, the CDR3 is TGTGCCAGCAGCTTAGCCCAGAAAGAGACCCAGTACTTC.

The chain couples TRBV29-1 to TRBJ2-7; 8 nucleotides line up with TRBD2. The CDR3 extends over 15 amino acids. V shed 6 bases, J shed 2 bases, and the junction held 12 bases outside the gene matches. CDR1 SQVTM and CDR2 ANQGSEA come from the germline V gene. Written as DNA, the CDR3 is TGCAGCGTAGCGGGAGTCGGTATGTTTACCTACGAGCAGTACTTC. This sequence encodes CSVAGVGMFTYEQYF.

CDR3 in amino acids: CAWTGASIISYNSPLHF. CDR3 DNA sequence: TGTGCCTGGACAGGCGCTTCTATTATCTCCTATAATTCACCCCTCCACTTT. This chain links TRBV30 with TRBJ1-6; D gene uncertain. The V and J ends lost 4 bases and 0 bases respectively, with 16 bases between them. CDR1 is GTSNPN and CDR2 is SVGIG in the germline V gene (reference sequence). This CDR3 contains 17 residues.

On this clone: Other DNA sequences in the same sample also yield this CDR3. This chain connects TRBV2 to TRBJ1-5; weak D call: TRBD1 (5 bases). Germline V gene sequence: CDR1 SNHLY, CDR2 FYNNEI. With 4 bases removed from V and 0 bases from J, the gap between germline ends came to 13 bases. The CDR3 is 16 amino acids. CDR3 loop: CASSGQGGSSNQPQHF. The DNA for the CDR3 is TGTGCCAGCAGTGGGCAGGGAGGGAGTAGCAATCAGCCCCAGCATTTT.

The rearrangement links TRBV7-8 to TRBJ2-1, with D possibly matching TRBD2 (5 bases). This CDR3 is built from 15 residues. Trimming stripped 1 base from V and 1 base from J, with 8 bases between. Per germline, CDR1 SGHVS and CDR2 FQNEAQ. As DNA, the CDR3 is TGTGCCAGCAGCTTAGATGAGGGATCCTACAATGAGCAGTTCTTC. Translation: CASSLDEGSYNEQFF.

This clone appeared once. The genes are TRBV5-1 and TRBJ2-5; D gene uncertain. Germline lookup yields CDR1 SGHRS and CDR2 YFSETQ. V was shortened by 4 bases and J by 2 bases, with 12 bases between the two germline ends. The CDR3 has 14 residues. CDR3 residues: CASSVGQAQETQYF. CDR3 nucleotide sequence: TGCGCCAGCAGCGTCGGGCAGGCTCAAGAGACCCAGTACTTC.

The chain employs TRBV4-1 and TRBJ1-2; no firm D call. Trimming pared 3 bases from V and 5 bases from J, leaving 7 bases between. The CDR3 is 12 amino acids. The germline V gene encodes CDR1 MGHRA and CDR2 YSYEKL. This CDR3 is CASSHRNYGYTF. CDR3 DNA: TGCGCCAGCAGCCACCGTAATTATGGCTACACCTTC.

The chain joins TRBV5-5 to TRBJ2-1; D is uncertain. Germline CDR1 SGHKS, CDR2 YYEKEE (reference sequence). The CDR3 covers 11 residues. V shed 2 bases and J shed 7 bases, with 4 bases lying between them. CDR3 sequence (DNA): TGTGCCAGCAGCTTAAAGAATGAGCAGTTCTTC. Translated, it gives CASSLKNEQFF.

The V call is TRBV7-9, the J call TRBJ2-7; D remains unclear. V was shortened by 1 base and J by 0 bases, with 16 bases between the two germline ends. The germline CDR1 and CDR2 sequences are SEHNR and FQNEAQ (reference sequence). The CDR3 is made up of 17 amino acids. CDR3 in amino acids: CASSLGVGGVRSYEQYF. The CDR3 DNA sequence: TGTGCCAGCAGCTTAGGAGTCGGCGGAGTCCGCTCCTACGAGCAGTACTTC.

V and J are TRBV10-3 and TRBJ1-6, with 9 positions matching TRBD1. V lost 5 bases and J lost 10; bases outside the gene matches: 12. The CDR3 is made up of 16 amino acids. Germline values: CDR1 ENHRY, CDR2 SYGVKD. The CDR3 DNA reads TGTGCCATCAGTCTTAAGGAACAGGGGGCAGGATCACCCCTCCACTTT. Translating gives CAISLKEQGAGSPLHF.

V and J are TRBV5-8 and TRBJ1-2; D might be TRBD1 (6 bases). CDR1 and CDR2 (germline): SGHTS, YDEGEE. Trimming took off 0 bases at V and 1 base at J, with 7 bases between the two ends. This CDR3 is 14 amino acids long. CDR3 nucleotide sequence: TGTGCCAGCAGCTTGGACAGGGTTAACTATGGCTACACCTTC. The encoded protein is CASSLDRVNYGYTF.

This clone was seen once. The chain recombines TRBV6-1 with TRBJ1-2; D perhaps matches TRBD1 (5 bases). The CDR3 is 13 amino acids. The V and J ends lost 6 bases and 5 bases respectively, with 13 bases between them. Per the germline V gene, CDR1 is MNHNS and CDR2 is SASEGT. CDR3 nucleotide sequence: TGTGCCAGCAGGCCGTTGGGACCGTATGGCTACACCTTC. Its protein is CASRPLGPYGYTF.

The chain recombines TRBV30 with TRBJ2-2; D is perhaps TRBD1 (6 bases). The CDR3 contains 14 residues. Trimming pared 5 bases from V and 0 bases from J, leaving 10 bases between. Germline assignment: CDR1 GTSNPN and CDR2 SVGIG (reference sequence). In DNA, the CDR3 is TGTGCCTGGGGGACACAGGCGAACACCGGGGAGCTGTTTTTT. Translated, it gives CAWGTQANTGELFF.